Below are 17 T cell receptor beta chains sequenced from a single sample in a study of T cell repertoires in cytomegalovirus infection. TCRdb recomputed calls from the reads with MiXCR, one row per CDR3 protein. The data contain 300,000 or so distinct CDR3 sequences, around 25% of them singletons. These receptors are not linked to any known antigen. The sequencing here drew on cultured PBMCs, taken from culture after CMV antigen stimulation. Receptors were obtained from a human donor in good health (CMV status not recorded). Some clones in this sample may be carry-over from other donors' samples.

This clonotype was seen repeatedly, ten times or more. The rearrangement links TRBV7-2 to TRBJ2-1; TRBD2 matches 16 bases. This CDR3 is 20 amino acids long. Germline V gives CDR1 SGHTA, CDR2 FQGNSA. With 2 bases clipped from V and 4 bases from J, the junction kept 11 bases outside the gene matches. The CDR3 loop is CASSLQPGLAGGMAYNEQFF. As DNA, the CDR3 is TGTGCCAGCAGCTTACAGCCGGGACTAGCGGGAGGGATGGCTTACAATGAGCAGTTCTTC.

This clonotype was seen a few times. The V call is TRBV6-2 or TRBV6-3, the J call TRBJ2-2; no firm D call. The length of the CDR3 is 14 residues. Trimming removed 7 bases from V and 5 bases from J, with 14 bases in between. CDR1 and CDR2 from the germline V gene are MNHEY and SVGEGT. CDR3 nucleotide sequence: TGTGCCAGCACCCAGACGAGTTTGACCGGGGAGCTGTTTTTT. It specifies CASTQTSLTGELFF.

The rearrangement links TRBV7-9 to TRBJ2-1, with TRBD1 matching 7 bases. V lost 5 bases to trimming and J lost 2 bases; unmatched junction nucleotides: 6. Germline V lookup: CDR1 SEHNR, CDR2 FQNEAQ (reference sequence). The CDR3 has 15 residues. CDR3 protein: CASSPRGTAYNEQFF. The CDR3 DNA reads TGTGCCAGCAGCCCTCGAGGGACAGCCTACAATGAGCAGTTCTTC.

V and J are TRBV20-1 and TRBJ2-3; possible D gene TRBD2, 6 bases. The CDR3 covers 13 residues. Trimming cost V 7 bases and J 3 bases, with 14 bases left between them. Germline V gene lookup returns CDR1 DFQATT and CDR2 SNEGSKA (reference sequence). This chain's CDR3 is CSGVTGATDTQYF. DNA of the CDR3: TGCAGTGGGGTCACGGGAGCTACAGATACGCAGTATTTT.

The genes are TRBV2 and TRBJ2-1; the D is unclear. Germline CDR1 and CDR2: SNHLY and FYNNEI. The CDR3 totals 14 residues. Trimming stripped 3 bases from V and 9 bases from J, with 15 bases between. CDR3 DNA: TGTGCCAGCAGTGACGAGACTGGCTGGAGTGAGCAGTTCTTC. Translation gives CASSDETGWSEQFF.

In this sample, this clonotype turned up many times. The chain recombines TRBV7-2 with TRBJ2-1; D call uncertain. This CDR3 spans 17 amino acids. Trimming removed 0 bases from V and 0 bases from J, with 12 bases in between. Germline CDR1 SGHTA, CDR2 FQGNSA. The DNA for the CDR3 is TGTGCCAGCAGCTTAGCTCCCGTTGGTAGCTCCTACAATGAGCAGTTCTTC. Translation gives CASSLAPVGSSYNEQFF.

CDR3 residues: CASSPTDRGTDTQYF. DNA of the CDR3: TGTGCCAGCTCACCGACGGACAGGGGAACAGATACGCAGTATTTT. The chain employs TRBV18 and TRBJ2-3, with 9 bases identical to TRBD1. The ends lost 3 bases at V and 3 bases at J; junction bases unmatched: 4. The CDR3 extends over 15 amino acids. The germline V gene has CDR1 KGHSH and CDR2 LQKENI.

This clonotype was found many times. The chain employs TRBV7-2 and TRBJ2-1; D call uncertain. Germline values: CDR1 SGHTA, CDR2 FQGNSA. This CDR3 has 13 residues. Trimming pared 3 bases from V and 4 bases from J, leaving 7 bases between. The CDR3 sequence is CASSFPDYNEQFF. As DNA, the CDR3 is TGTGCCAGCAGCTTCCCGGATTACAATGAGCAGTTCTTC.

V gene TRBV7-9 combines with J gene TRBJ2-1, with D perhaps matching TRBD1 (5 bases). The CDR3 contains 12 residues. The V and J ends lost 2 bases and 8 bases respectively, with 7 bases between them. Germline values: CDR1 SEHNR, CDR2 FQNEAQ (reference sequence). CDR3 sequence (DNA): TGTGCCAGCAGCTTACAGGGCGATGAGCAGTTCTTC. Translated: CASSLQGDEQFF.

This clonotype was picked up many times. The chain joins TRBV7-3 to TRBJ2-7, with no clear D. Between the trimmed V and J ends, which lost 5 bases and 7 bases, there was a span of 15 bases. Per the germline V gene, CDR1 is SGHTA and CDR2 is FQGTGA. The CDR3 is 13 amino acids. The CDR3 coding sequence is TGTGCCAGCAGCACCGGCCCCACCGGGGAGCAGTACTTC. Protein sequence: CASSTGPTGEQYF.

This clonotype was seen more than once but under ten times. This chain connects TRBV10-3 to TRBJ2-1; D is perhaps TRBD1 (5 bases). The germline V and J ends were trimmed by 3 bases and 6 bases, with 9 bases remaining between them. This CDR3 has 13 residues. Germline V lookup: CDR1 ENHRY, CDR2 SYGVKD. CDR3 loop: CAISDPTVNEQFF. The CDR3 bases are TGTGCCATCAGTGACCCGACAGTCAATGAGCAGTTCTTC.

This clonotype was counted at least ten times. This chain links TRBV27 with TRBJ2-1; 9 bases agree with TRBD2. CDR3 length equals 15 residues. The junction had 4 bases not matched to a gene; V was cut back by 1 base and J by 6 bases. From germline, CDR1 is MNHEY and CDR2 SMNVEV (reference sequence). The CDR3 here is CASSLLAGVGNEQFF. The CDR3 nucleotides read TGTGCCAGCAGTTTATTAGCGGGAGTAGGCAATGAGCAGTTCTTC.

Here the CDR3 DNA reads TGCGCCAGCAGCTTGGACCGGGGCGACGGGAGTCCGTACTTC. Translated: CASSLDRGDGSPYF. The rearrangement uses TRBV5-1 and TRBJ2-5; D perhaps matches TRBD2 (6 bases). Trimming left V 0 bases short and J 13 bases short, with 19 bases between. Germline assignment: CDR1 SGHRS and CDR2 YFSETQ. This CDR3 has 14 residues.

This chain joins TRBV4-2 and TRBJ2-1, with 9 positions matching TRBD1. After removal of 4 bases from V and 0 bases from J, the junction contained 4 bases not matched to a gene. There are 16 residues in the CDR3. The germline V gene has CDR1 LGHNA and CDR2 YNFKEQ. The CDR3 nucleotides are TGTGCCAGCAGCCCGGGACAGGGAACCTCCTACAATGAGCAGTTCTTC. Amino acids: CASSPGQGTSYNEQFF.

This clonotype was counted a few times. V and J are TRBV4-3 and TRBJ2-1; D is perhaps TRBD2 (6 bases). Trimming shortened V by 1 base and J by 3 bases, and 13 bases separated the two germline ends. Germline V lookup: CDR1 LGHNA, CDR2 YSLEER. The CDR3 consists of 16 residues. The CDR3 protein is CASSQGAGLNYNEQFF. The CDR3, as DNA: TGCGCCAGCAGCCAAGGGGCGGGACTTAACTACAATGAGCAGTTCTTC.

This clonotype was seen a handful of times. This chain uses TRBV5-1 with TRBJ1-1; 11 positions match TRBD1. Germline V gives CDR1 SGHRS, CDR2 YFSETQ. The CDR3 runs to 13 residues. The V segment lost 4 bases and the J segment 6 bases; nucleotides outside the gene matches: 2. CDR3 sequence: CASSVGQGAEAFF. CDR3 sequence (DNA): TGCGCCAGCAGCGTGGGACAGGGGGCTGAAGCTTTCTTT.

The rearrangement links TRBV28 to TRBJ2-3, with 7 bases that match TRBD2. Germline CDR1 is MDHEN and CDR2 is SYDVKM. The length of the CDR3 is 17 residues. V shed 2 bases, J shed 4 bases, and the junction held 12 bases outside the gene matches. In DNA form, the CDR3 reads TGTGCCAGCAGTTTAAGGTTCCCGGGAGGTGGTGCAGATACGCAGTATTTT. Protein sequence: CASSLRFPGGGADTQYF. The full variable domain, in which reference TRBV28 and TRBJ2-3 provide the parts outside the CDR3, is DVKVTQSSRYLVKRTGEKVFLECVQDMDHENMFWYRQDPGLGLRLIYFSYDVKMKEKGDIPEGYSVSREKKERFSLILESASTNQTSMYLCASSLRFPGGGADTQYFGPGTRLTVL.